What follows are 15 T cell receptor beta chains derived from one specimen sequenced in a study of shared clonotypes between healthy human individuals. Sequencing used immunoSEQ multiplex PCR; TCRdb keeps in-frame clones, though not all of them. The sample contains around 600,000 clones, roughly 98% of which appear only once. Naive CD8 populations comprised CD45RO-negative cells positively selected for CCR7, excluding terminally differentiated effector memory CD45RA+ cells. Sequencing was performed on naive CD8+ T cells sorted from blood. The receptor source for this set is a man aged 25-40 years in good health.

The chain carries TRBV7-9 and TRBJ2-3; weak D call: TRBD1 (5 bases). The CDR3 is 15 residues long. V was trimmed by 1 base and J by 6 bases, leaving 14 bases between them. Germline assignment: CDR1 SEHNR and CDR2 FQNEAQ (reference sequence). The CDR3 is CASSLGQSILDTQYF. The CDR3 DNA reads TGTGCCAGCAGCTTAGGACAGTCGATCTTGGATACGCAGTATTTT.

V and J are TRBV29-1 and TRBJ1-1; D may be TRBD1 (6 bases). V was shortened by 1 base and J by 5 bases, with 17 bases between the two germline ends. CDR1 is SQVTM and CDR2 is ANQGSEA in the germline V gene. The CDR3 contains 15 residues. The CDR3 spells CSVEGRGRGNTEAFF. The CDR3 DNA is TGCAGCGTTGAAGGTAGGGGAAGGGGGAATACTGAAGCTTTCTTT.

The chain uses TRBV5-1 and TRBJ1-3, with D hard to call. Trimming took 1 base from V and 0 from J, leaving 11 bases between them. CDR1 is SGHRS and CDR2 is YFSETQ in the germline V gene. The CDR3 totals 16 residues. CDR3 sequence (DNA): TGCGCCAGCAGCTTGACAGCCAGTTCCTCTGGAAACACCATATATTTT. It codes for CASSLTASSSGNTIYF.

This clone was recorded once. An end of the junction differs from the germline gene, which may be a read error. The gene calls are TRBV11-2 and TRBJ2-7; 11 nucleotides line up with TRBD2. Germline CDR1 is SGHAT and CDR2 is FQNNGV. The CDR3 totals 15 residues. CDR3 sequence (DNA): TGTGCCAGCAGCTACCTCACTAGCGGGAGACACAAGTGGAGCTTC. Residues: CASSYLTSGRHKWSF. The whole variable domain, filled in from reference TRBV11-2 and TRBJ2-7, reads EAGVAQSPRYKIIEKRQSVAFWCNPISGHATLYWYQQILGQGPKLLIQFQNNGVVDDSQLPKDRFSAERLKGVDSTLKIQPAKLEDSAVYLCASSYLTSGRHKWSFGPGTRLTVT.

The V call is TRBV11-3, the J call TRBJ2-1; TRBD2 matches 7 bases. Trimming removed 5 bases from V and 6 bases from J; junction bases left unmatched: 13. The CDR3 extends over 16 amino acids. CDR1 is SGHNT and CDR2 is YENEEA in the germline V gene. CDR3 amino acids: CASSPGREGLSNEQFF. DNA for the CDR3: TGTGCCAGCAGCCCAGGGAGGGAGGGGCTGAGCAATGAGCAGTTCTTC.

This chain's CDR3 is CASSLGRREQFF. The CDR3 DNA is TGTGCCAGCAGCTTAGGTAGAAGGGAGCAGTTCTTC. The V call is TRBV11-2, the J call TRBJ2-1; D gene uncertain. The CDR3 is 12 amino acids. V was pared by 1 base and J by 10 bases, with 8 bases between. The germline V gene has CDR1 SGHAT and CDR2 FQNNGV.

V gene TRBV5-4 combines with J gene TRBJ2-2, with D perhaps given as TRBD1 or TRBD2 (6 bases each). V was trimmed by 6 bases and J by 0 bases, leaving 12 bases between them. Germline V CDR1 and CDR2: SGHNT, YYREEE (reference sequence). The CDR3 has 15 residues. CDR3 DNA sequence: TGTGCCAGCAACCCTGGGGGGCCGAACACCGGGGAGCTGTTTTTT. It encodes CASNPGGPNTGELFF.

Turning to this clone: Other DNA sequences in this sample translate to the same CDR3. The chain uses TRBV9 and TRBJ2-7; D uncertain. This CDR3 has 11 residues. The germline V gene encodes CDR1 SGDLS and CDR2 YYNGEE. V was trimmed by 0 bases and J by 5 bases, leaving 3 bases between them. The CDR3 region is CASSVGHEQYF. DNA of the CDR3: TGTGCCAGCAGCGTAGGGCACGAGCAGTACTTC. Supplemented by reference TRBV9 and TRBJ2-7, the full variable domain reads DSGVTQTPKHLITATGQRVTLRCSPRSGDLSVYWYQQSLDQGLQFLIQYYNGEERAKGNILERFSAQQFPDLHSELNLSSLELGDSALYFCASSVGHEQYFGPGTRLTVT.

The chain links TRBV4-1 to TRBJ1-1; D not certain. V gave up 6 bases and J gave up 0 bases, with 14 bases separating them. This CDR3 contains 15 residues. Looked up from germline, CDR1 is MGHRA and CDR2 is YSYEKL. CDR3 residues: CASSLPAALNTEAFF. The DNA for the CDR3 is TGCGCCAGCAGTCTCCCCGCAGCACTGAACACTGAAGCTTTCTTT.

The chain combines TRBV28 with TRBJ2-5, with 8 bases lining up with TRBD1. This CDR3 has 13 amino acids. J lost 5 bases, V lost 5 bases, and 4 bases had no gene match. CDR1 is MDHEN and CDR2 is SYDVKM in the germline V gene. The chain's CDR3 is CASSDRGGETQYF. CDR3 nucleotide sequence: TGTGCCAGCAGTGACAGGGGTGGTGAGACCCAGTACTTC.

The rearrangement uses TRBV4-1 and TRBJ2-3, with TRBD2 identical over 8 bases. Germline assignment: CDR1 MGHRA and CDR2 YSYEKL. This CDR3 is built from 15 residues. Unmatched junction bases numbered 6, after V lost 5 bases and J lost 2 bases. In DNA form, the CDR3 reads TGCGCCAGCAGCTCACTAGCGGATTTCACAGATACGCAGTATTTT. Translated, it gives CASSSLADFTDTQYF.

This chain uses TRBV27 with TRBJ2-2, with a possible D match to TRBD2 (5 bases). The CDR3 length is 15 residues. Germline CDR1 and CDR2: MNHEY and SMNVEV (reference sequence). Trimming took 8 bases from V and 3 from J, leaving 16 bases between them. This CDR3 reads CASGEGLADTGELFF. The CDR3 DNA reads TGTGCCAGCGGGGAAGGACTCGCCGACACCGGGGAGCTGTTTTTT.

The V and J genes are TRBV5-4 and TRBJ2-1; D gene ambiguous. The CDR3 spans 15 residues. V dropped 1 base and J dropped 3 bases, with 11 bases sitting between them. Germline CDR1 SGHNT, CDR2 YYREEE (reference sequence). This chain's CDR3 is CASSLSPEFYNEQFF. In nucleotides, the CDR3 is TGTGCCAGCAGCTTGTCCCCGGAGTTCTACAATGAGCAGTTCTTC.

This chain joins TRBV7-9 and TRBJ2-1, with D maybe TRBD2 (5 bases). The CDR3 sequence is 16 residues long. Trimming pared 2 bases from V and 3 bases from J, leaving 14 bases between. Germline CDR1 and CDR2: SEHNR and FQNEAQ (reference sequence). Here the CDR3 reads CASSLIEEVLYNEQFF. CDR3 bases: TGTGCCAGCAGCTTAATTGAGGAGGTGCTCTACAATGAGCAGTTCTTC.

The chain employs TRBV15 and TRBJ2-7, with a tentative D call TRBD1 (5 bases). V was clipped by 3 bases and J by 7 bases, with 19 bases between them. The V gene's germline CDR1 is LNHNV and CDR2 YYDKDF (reference sequence). This CDR3 has 15 residues. Here the CDR3 reads CATSSDSTLRLEQYF. CDR3 nucleotide sequence: TGTGCCACCAGCAGCGACAGCACTCTACGTCTTGAGCAGTACTTC.